This entry lists 2 T cell receptor beta chains sequenced from one sample in a study of blood T cell repertoires in COVID-19. Profiling relied on immunoSEQ multiplex PCR, and the TCRdb table lists in-frame clones only, not all of them. This sample has fewer than 400,000 clones; about nine tenths occur once, and the top ten carry 1.7%. The sample comprised PBMCs or T cells enriched from blood (not recorded which). The origin of the receptors is a woman in her twenties or thirties who had recovered from COVID-19.

CDR3 coding DNA: TGTGCCAGTAAGAGAGGATTCCGTAGCTCCTACAATGAGCAGTTCTTC. This gives the protein CASKRGFRSSYNEQFF. This chain links TRBV19 with TRBJ2-1; D unresolved. Germline CDR1 reads LNHDA; CDR2 reads SQIVND (reference sequence). This CDR3 is 16 amino acids long. V was trimmed by 7 bases and J by 0 bases, leaving 16 bases between them.

The V gene is TRBV5-1, the J gene TRBJ2-1; the match to TRBD2 covers 10 bases. The V gene end was trimmed by 3 bases and the J gene end by 0 bases; junction bases not matched to a gene: 9. Germline V lookup: CDR1 SGHRS, CDR2 YFSETQ. The CDR3 length is 18 residues. The CDR3, as DNA: TGCGCCAGCAGCTCGGGACTAGCGCCGTCGAGCTCCTACAATGAGCAGTTCTTC. Protein sequence: CASSSGLAPSSSYNEQFF.